This T cell receptor beta chain was captured by sequencing in a study of T-cell memory formation after mild COVID-19. Findings and limits, study-wide: A subset of responding clones appeared in pre-infection memory, suggesting cross-reactive memory joined. Of the contracting clones, CD4+ ones lay mainly in CM and EM, and CD8+ ones in EMRA.

Trimming left V 0 bases short and J 4 bases short, with 18 bases between. CDR1 SGHDT and CDR2 YYEEEE come from the germline V gene. The CDR3 sequence is 17 residues long. Of note for this clonotype: Its target is not known.

Sample barcodes and UMIs were carried by the TCR alpha and TCR beta cDNA libraries that 5'RACE generated with constant-segment primers. Each CDR3 protein is one row after TCRdb ran MiXCR on the 5' RACE reads. The sample consists of roughly 130,000 distinct CDR3 sequences, 16% of them appearing once. The rearrangement uses TRBV5-6 and TRBJ2-3; D is unresolved. The source is an adult woman who had mild COVID-19 (a few samples of this study predate the infection). Cell type and time point are not known. Sequencing input: PBMCs or a T cell subset sorted from them (not recorded which). CDR3 sequence (DNA): TGTGCCAGCAGCTTGGATTGGGGTGCGCCTTGGGCAGATACGCAGTATTTT. Its protein product is CASSLDWGAPWADTQYF.